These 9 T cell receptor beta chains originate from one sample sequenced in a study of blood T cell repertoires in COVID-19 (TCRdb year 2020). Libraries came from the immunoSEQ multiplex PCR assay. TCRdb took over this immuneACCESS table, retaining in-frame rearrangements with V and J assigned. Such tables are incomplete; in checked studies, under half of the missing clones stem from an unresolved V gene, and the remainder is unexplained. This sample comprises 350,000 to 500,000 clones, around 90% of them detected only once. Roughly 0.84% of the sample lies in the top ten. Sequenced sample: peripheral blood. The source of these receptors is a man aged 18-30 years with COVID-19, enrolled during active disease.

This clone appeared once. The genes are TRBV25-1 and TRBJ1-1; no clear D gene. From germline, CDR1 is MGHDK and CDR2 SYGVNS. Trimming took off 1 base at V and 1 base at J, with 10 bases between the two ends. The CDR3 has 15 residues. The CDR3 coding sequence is TGTGCCAGCAGTGAATCGGCGGGTCAGAACACTGAAGCTTTCTTT. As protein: CASSESAGQNTEAFF. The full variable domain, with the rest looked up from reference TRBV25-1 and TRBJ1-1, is EADIYQTPRYLVIGTGKKITLECSQTMGHDKMYWYQQDPGMELHLIHYSYGVNSTEKGDLSSESTVSRIRTEHFPLTLESARPSHTSQYLCASSESAGQNTEAFFGQGTRLTVV.

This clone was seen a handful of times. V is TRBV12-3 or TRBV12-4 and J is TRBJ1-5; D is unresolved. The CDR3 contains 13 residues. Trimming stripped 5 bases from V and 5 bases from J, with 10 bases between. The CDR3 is CASSKATDQPQHF. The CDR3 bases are TGTGCCAGCAGTAAAGCTACCGATCAGCCCCAGCATTTT.

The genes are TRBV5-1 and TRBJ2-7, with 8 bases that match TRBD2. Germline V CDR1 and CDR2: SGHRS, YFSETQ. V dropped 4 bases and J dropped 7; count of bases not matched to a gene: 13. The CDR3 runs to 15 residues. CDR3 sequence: CASSVLAVRGYEQYF. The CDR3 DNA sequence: TGCGCCAGCAGCGTACTAGCGGTTCGGGGGTATGAGCAGTACTTC.

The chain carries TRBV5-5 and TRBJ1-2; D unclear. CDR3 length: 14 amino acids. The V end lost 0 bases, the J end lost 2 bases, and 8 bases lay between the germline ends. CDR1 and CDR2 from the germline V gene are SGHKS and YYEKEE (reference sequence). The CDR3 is CASSLVVENYGYTF. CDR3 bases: TGTGCCAGCAGCTTGGTGGTGGAGAACTATGGCTACACCTTC. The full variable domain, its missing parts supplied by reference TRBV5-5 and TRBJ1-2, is DAGVTQSPTHLIKTRGQQVTLRCSPISGHKSVSWYQQVLGQGPQFIFQYYEKEERGRGNFPDRFSARQFPNYSSELNVNALLLGDSALYLCASSLVVENYGYTFGSGTRLTVV.

The chain's CDR3 is CASSSGQGVETQYF. The CDR3 DNA sequence: TGTGCCAGCAGCTCGGGACAGGGCGTGGAGACCCAGTACTTC. The genes are TRBV5-6 and TRBJ2-5, with TRBD1 matching over 9 bases. V lost 3 bases to trimming and J lost 5 bases; unmatched junction nucleotides: 5. The CDR3 is made up of 14 amino acids. Germline-derived CDR1 and CDR2 are SGHDT and YYEEEE.

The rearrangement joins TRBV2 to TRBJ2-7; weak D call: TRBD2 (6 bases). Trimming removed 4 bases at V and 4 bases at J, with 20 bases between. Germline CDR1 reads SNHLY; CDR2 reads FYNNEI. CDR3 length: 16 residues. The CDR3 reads CASSVSRDPRRYEQYF. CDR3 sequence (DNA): TGTGCCAGCAGTGTTTCGCGGGACCCGAGGAGATACGAGCAGTACTTC.

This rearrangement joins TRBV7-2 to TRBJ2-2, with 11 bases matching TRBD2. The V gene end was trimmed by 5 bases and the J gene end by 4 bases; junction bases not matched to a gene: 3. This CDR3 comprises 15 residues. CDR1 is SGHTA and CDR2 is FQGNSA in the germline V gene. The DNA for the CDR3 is TGTGCCAGCAGCGTGGGACTAGCGGCCACCGGGGAGCTGTTTTTT. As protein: CASSVGLAATGELFF. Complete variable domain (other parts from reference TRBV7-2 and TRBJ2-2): GAGVSQSPSNKVTEKGKDVELRCDPISGHTALYWYRQSLGQGLEFLIYFQGNSAPDKSGLPSDRFSAERTGGSVSTLTIQRTQQEDSAVYLCASSVGLAATGELFFGEGSRLTVL.

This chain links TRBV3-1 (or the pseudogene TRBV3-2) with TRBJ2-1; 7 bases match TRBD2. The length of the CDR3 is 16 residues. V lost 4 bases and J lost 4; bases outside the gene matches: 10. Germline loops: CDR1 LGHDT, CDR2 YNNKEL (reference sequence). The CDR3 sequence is CASSPESGGLYNEQFF. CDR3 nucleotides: TGTGCCAGCAGCCCCGAGTCGGGGGGTTTGTACAATGAGCAGTTCTTC.

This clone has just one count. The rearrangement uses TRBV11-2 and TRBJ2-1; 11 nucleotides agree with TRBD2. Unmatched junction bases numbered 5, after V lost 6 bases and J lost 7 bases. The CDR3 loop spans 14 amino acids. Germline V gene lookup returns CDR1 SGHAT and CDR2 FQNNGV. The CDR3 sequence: CASRTSGSPNEQFF. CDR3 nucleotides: TGTGCCAGCAGAACTAGCGGGAGTCCTAATGAGCAGTTCTTC.